Listed here are 7 T cell receptor beta chains from one sample, sequenced in a study of blood T cell repertoires in COVID-19. Clones were read by immunoSEQ multiplex PCR, and TCRdb kept only the in-frame ones, dropping some. Of under 300,000 clones in the sample, roughly four fifths were seen once. The sample was peripheral blood. The receptors originated from a woman younger than 30 with acute or convalescent COVID-19.

This clone showed up just once. This chain links TRBV12-3 or TRBV12-4 with TRBJ2-5; possibly TRBD1 for D (6 bases). The CDR3 sequence is 13 residues long. Trimming cost V 5 bases and J 2 bases, with 9 bases left between them. CDR3 DNA sequence: TGTGCCAGCAGTCCTGGACAGCAAGAGACCCAGTACTTC. Its translation: CASSPGQQETQYF.

J is TRBJ2-3 and V is TRBV14; maybe TRBD1 (8 bases). This CDR3 is 15 amino acids long. CDR1 is SGHDN and CDR2 is FVKESK in the germline V gene. V lost 6 bases, J lost 0 bases, and 13 bases lay in between. The CDR3 DNA reads TGTGCCAGCAGAAAACAGGGGGGGAGCACAGATACGCAGTATTTT. The encoded protein is CASRKQGGSTDTQYF.

V and J are TRBV10-3 and TRBJ2-1; 7 nucleotides match TRBD2. This CDR3 has 18 amino acids. After removal of 0 bases from V and 8 bases from J, the junction contained 16 bases not matched to a gene. Germline V CDR1 and CDR2: ENHRY, SYGVKD. The CDR3 coding sequence is TGTGCCATCAGTGAGTCGAACCAGTTTGGCGGGAGCGGCGATGAGCAGTTCTTC. Protein sequence: CAISESNQFGGSGDEQFF.

The chain is built from TRBV5-1 and TRBJ2-1; D not resolved. V was shortened by 4 bases and J by 6 bases, with 8 bases between the two germline ends. This CDR3 comprises 12 residues. In germline, CDR1 is SGHRS, CDR2 YFSETQ. Written as DNA, the CDR3 is TGCGCCAGCAGCAAACCCGGCAATGAGCAGTTCTTC. This gives the protein CASSKPGNEQFF.

The chain carries TRBV7-9 and TRBJ2-2; the D gene is possibly TRBD1 (5 bases). This CDR3 is 14 amino acids long. Germline V gives CDR1 SEHNR, CDR2 FQNEAQ (reference sequence). Trimming removed 8 bases at V and 4 bases at J, with 14 bases between. The CDR3 sequence: CASGQGFGTGELFF. The CDR3 DNA follows: TGTGCCAGCGGTCAGGGATTTGGCACCGGGGAGCTGTTTTTT.

This clone was picked up a small number of times. The V and J genes are TRBV7-8 and TRBJ1-3; no clear D gene. V was pared by 4 bases and J by 0 bases, with 4 bases between. Per the germline V gene, CDR1 is SGHVS and CDR2 is FQNEAQ. This CDR3 spans 13 amino acids. For the CDR3, the DNA is TGTGCCAGCAGCTCCTACTCTGGAAACACCATATATTTT. Translation: CASSSYSGNTIYF.

The J gene is TRBJ2-2, the V gene TRBV13, with 7 bases lining up with TRBD1. V gave up 5 bases and J gave up 1 base; unmatched junction bases: 4. The CDR3 consists of 15 residues. Germline lookup yields CDR1 PRHDT and CDR2 FYEKMQ (reference sequence). CDR3 residues: CASSDDRVNTGELFF. The CDR3 DNA is TGTGCCAGCAGCGACGACAGGGTGAACACCGGGGAGCTGTTTTTT.